One sample yielded the 14 T cell receptor beta chains listed below, sequenced in a study of cytomegalovirus exposure and HLA in healthy donors (dated by TCRdb to the late 2010s). The library was produced with the immunoSEQ multiplex PCR assay. The multiplex PCR relied on a mix of 60 forward primers for TCR Vbeta segments and 13 reverse primers for TCR Jbeta segments. This is the immuneACCESS table as TCRdb keeps it, with only in-frame sequences that have V and J called. A part of the clones is gone; compared with another copy, unresolved V genes explain less than half, and the rest is unexplained. Within this sample are over 70,000 clones, with 80% of them counted one time only. The top ten constitute around a quarter of the sample. The sequenced material came from PBMCs. These receptors came from a woman in her forties or fifties in good health and CMV-seropositive.

The chain combines TRBV27 with TRBJ1-6; 8 bases line up with TRBD1. V shed 7 bases, J shed 5 bases, and the junction held 7 bases outside the gene matches. The length of the CDR3 is 15 residues. CDR1 MNHEY and CDR2 SMNVEV come from the germline V gene (reference sequence). CDR3 DNA sequence: TGTGCCAGCATTCCCGGGACAGGTCATAATTCACCCCTCCACTTT. Translating it yields CASIPGTGHNSPLHF.

This chain joins TRBV5-1 and TRBJ2-5; tentative D call: TRBD1 (6 bases). CDR1 and CDR2 from the germline V gene are SGHRS and YFSETQ. The CDR3 is made up of 13 amino acids. V lost 3 bases and J lost 2, with 8 bases in between. CDR3 sequence (DNA): TGCGCCAGCAGCTGGACAGTTCAAGAGACCCAGTACTTC. As protein: CASSWTVQETQYF.

This chain uses TRBV2 with TRBJ2-2; the match to TRBD2 covers 11 bases. This CDR3 region has 15 residues. The V gene end was trimmed by 6 bases and the J gene end by 5 bases; junction bases not matched to a gene: 5. Per germline, CDR1 SNHLY and CDR2 FYNNEI. In nucleotides, the CDR3 is TGTGCCAGCAGGACTTTAGCGGGGGGGACCGGGGAGCTGTTTTTT. It encodes CASRTLAGGTGELFF.

The chain uses TRBV15 and TRBJ1-5, with D perhaps matching TRBD1 (6 bases). The CDR3 is made up of 14 amino acids. Trimming took off 3 bases at V and 6 bases at J, with 12 bases between the two ends. Germline V gene lookup returns CDR1 LNHNV and CDR2 YYDKDF (reference sequence). The CDR3 sequence: CATSSNRDSQPQHF. DNA of the CDR3: TGTGCCACCAGCAGTAACAGGGATAGTCAGCCCCAGCATTTT.

This clone was recorded only once. This sequence joins TRBV11-3 and TRBJ2-1; 11 nucleotides match TRBD2. Germline V gene lookup returns CDR1 SGHNT and CDR2 YENEEA. V shed 5 bases and J 3 bases; nucleotides not matched to a gene: 0. The CDR3 totals 14 residues. The CDR3 DNA sequence: TGTGCCAGCAGCCTAGCGGGAGGCTACAATGAGCAGTTCTTC. Encoded protein: CASSLAGGYNEQFF.

The genes are TRBV7-6 and TRBJ2-4, with TRBD2 identical over 7 bases. V shed 6 bases, J shed 7 bases, and the junction held 6 bases outside the gene matches. The CDR3 covers 13 residues. CDR1 and CDR2 from the germline V gene are SGHVS and FNYEAQ. Here the CDR3 reads CASSPGRVNIQYF. The CDR3 DNA follows: TGTGCCAGCAGTCCTGGGAGGGTGAACATTCAGTACTTC.

This chain uses TRBV5-4 with TRBJ2-1; the D gene is possibly TRBD2 (6 bases). Trimming stripped 3 bases from V and 7 bases from J, with 14 bases between. Germline values: CDR1 SGHNT, CDR2 YYREEE (reference sequence). This CDR3 spans 14 amino acids. The DNA of the CDR3 is TGTGCCAGCAGCTGGAGGGTCGGGGAAAATGAGCAGTTCTTC. This encodes CASSWRVGENEQFF.

The chain links TRBV2 to TRBJ2-4, with D perhaps matching TRBD2 (5 bases). The germline V gene has CDR1 SNHLY and CDR2 FYNNEI. The CDR3 sequence is 16 residues long. V shed 0 bases and J shed 4 bases, with 13 bases lying between them. CDR3 sequence: CASSEAPRGLKNIQYF. The CDR3 coding sequence is TGTGCCAGCAGTGAAGCCCCACGGGGATTAAAAAACATTCAGTACTTC. Full variable domain (outside the CDR3, taken from reference TRBV2 and TRBJ2-4): EPEVTQTPSHQVTQMGQEVILRCVPISNHLYFYWYRQILGQKVEFLVSFYNNEISEKSEIFDDQFSVERPDGSNFTLKIRSTKLEDSAMYFCASSEAPRGLKNIQYFGAGTRLSVL.

V usage is TRBV11-2 and J usage is TRBJ2-2; D is undetermined. V was trimmed by 2 bases and J by 0 bases, leaving 13 bases between them. Germline V gives CDR1 SGHAT, CDR2 FQNNGV. The CDR3 totals 17 residues. Here the CDR3 DNA reads TGTGCCAGCAGCTTAAGTACCCAGTTCGCGAACACCGGGGAGCTGTTTTTT. This gives the protein CASSLSTQFANTGELFF.

The rearrangement joins TRBV27 to TRBJ2-7, with 7 bases identical to TRBD1. Germline V gene data show CDR1 as MNHEY and CDR2 as SMNVEV (reference sequence). The length of the CDR3 is 14 residues. V gave up 6 bases and J gave up 3 bases; unmatched junction bases: 8. The CDR3 DNA sequence: TGTGCCAGCAGACCGGGACAGCATAACTACGAGCAGTACTTC. Its translation: CASRPGQHNYEQYF.

This chain joins TRBV30 and TRBJ1-1; no firm D call. CDR1 and CDR2 (germline): GTSNPN, SVGIG (reference sequence). The ends were cut back, 0 bases at V and 5 bases at J, with 13 bases in the middle. This CDR3 has 14 residues. The CDR3 is CAWSVGGKGTEAFF. CDR3 coding DNA: TGTGCCTGGAGTGTCGGAGGGAAAGGGACTGAAGCTTTCTTT.

The chain is built from TRBV9 and TRBJ1-1, with no clear D. This CDR3 has 13 amino acids. The V end was cut by 4 bases, the J end by 6 bases, with 13 bases between. The V gene's germline CDR1 is SGDLS and CDR2 YYNGEE. The CDR3 DNA reads TGTGCCAGCAGCCCAGGAATGGCGCCTGAAGCTTTCTTT. This gives the protein CASSPGMAPEAFF.

The chain recombines TRBV11-3 with TRBJ2-1; the D is unclear. V lost 4 bases to trimming and J lost 9 bases, with 13 bases between them. The CDR3 has 13 amino acids. The germline V gene has CDR1 SGHNT and CDR2 YENEEA. In nucleotides, the CDR3 is TGTGCCAGCAGCTCCTGGCGGTCTCCTGAGCAGTTCTTC. Its translation: CASSSWRSPEQFF.

The V gene is TRBV5-1, the J gene TRBJ2-2, with D possibly TRBD1 on 5 matching bases. Trimming shortened V by 1 base and J by 4 bases, and 14 bases separated the two germline ends. Germline values: CDR1 SGHRS, CDR2 YFSETQ. The CDR3 totals 16 residues. In DNA, the CDR3 is TGCGCCAGCAGCTTGCTTGGGCAGGGTAGCACCGGGGAGCTGTTTTTT. It translates to CASSLLGQGSTGELFF.